The clone carrying this T cell receptor (beta chain) was seen only a few times. This table comes from immunoSEQ multiplex PCR, and its TCRdb copy is limited to in-frame clones, with some not included. In the table there are approximately 200,000 clones, approximately 80% of which are singletons. Before being deemed recovered, Cohort 3 donors had two negative PCRs, clearance, or symptom resolution. This entry is derived from a study of blood T cell repertoires in COVID-19. Study as a whole: The analysed material was cDNA or gDNA that came from T cells, B-cell-depleted T cells, or PBMCs.

Germline CDR1 is SGDLS and CDR2 is YYNGEE. This CDR3 comprises 15 residues. The ends were cut back, 1 base at V and 7 bases at J, with 12 bases in the middle. Sequencing was carried out using PBMCs or T cells enriched from blood (not recorded which). The genes are TRBV9 and TRBJ1-6; D unresolved. The clonotype was recovered from a man in his forties who had recovered from COVID-19. CDR3 sequence (DNA): TGTGCCAGCAGCGTAACCGGGTCGCCAAATTCACCCCTCCACTTT. This codes for CASSVTGSPNSPLHF. The variable domain in full, completed from reference TRBV9 and TRBJ1-6, reads DSGVTQTPKHLITATGQRVTLRCSPRSGDLSVYWYQQSLDQGLQFLIQYYNGEERAKGNILERFSAQQFPDLHSELNLSSLELGDSALYFCASSVTGSPNSPLHFGNGTRLTVT.